These 15 T cell receptor beta chains were sequenced from one sample in a study of T cell responses to AZD1222 COVID-19 vaccine. TCRdb keeps only in-frame clones here, not all; method: immunoSEQ multiplex PCR. The sample includes around 150,000 clones, approximately 90% of them seen just once. The starting material was peripheral blood, obtained 28 days after the second AZD1222 dose. The receptors come from an adult who received the AZD1222 COVID-19 vaccine.

V and J are TRBV9 and TRBJ1-5; a weak D match, TRBD1 (5 bases). This CDR3 has 16 amino acids. CDR1 is SGDLS and CDR2 is YYNGEE in the germline V gene. V dropped 4 bases and J dropped 3 bases, with 17 bases sitting between them. DNA for the CDR3: TGTGCCAGCAGCCCCGGGGGAGGGGAGGACAATCAGCCCCAGCATTTT. It specifies CASSPGGGEDNQPQHF.

V is TRBV3-1 (or the pseudogene TRBV3-2) and J is TRBJ1-2, with D perhaps matching TRBD1 (5 bases). From germline, CDR1 is LGHDT and CDR2 YNNKEL (reference sequence). V dropped 8 bases and J dropped 8 bases, with 15 bases sitting between them. The CDR3 consists of 12 residues. CDR3 in amino acids: CASSGGAGGYTF. In nucleotides, the CDR3 is TGTGCCAGCTCGGGAGGGGCCGGGGGCTACACCTTC.

The chain links TRBV30 to TRBJ2-7; D is perhaps TRBD2 (7 bases). Between the trimmed V and J ends, which lost 0 bases and 3 bases, there was a span of 15 bases. CDR1 GTSNPN and CDR2 SVGIG come from the germline V gene (reference sequence). The CDR3 covers 15 residues. The CDR3 DNA reads as TGTGCCTGGAGTGTTGAAGGCGGGGGCTACTACGAGCAGTACTTC. Protein: CAWSVEGGGYYEQYF.

This rearrangement joins TRBV27 to TRBJ1-2, with a tentative D call TRBD1 (6 bases). In germline, CDR1 is MNHEY, CDR2 SMNVEV (reference sequence). Trimming removed 4 bases at V and 2 bases at J, with 8 bases between. This CDR3 comprises 13 residues. CDR3 protein: CASSYGQNYGYTF. DNA for the CDR3: TGTGCCAGCAGTTACGGACAGAACTATGGCTACACCTTC.

The rearrangement links TRBV11-2 to TRBJ1-3; D gene uncertain. Trimming left V 3 bases short and J 9 bases short, with 12 bases between. Germline V gene data show CDR1 as SGHAT and CDR2 as FQNNGV. There are 13 residues in the CDR3. CDR3 amino acids: CASSFISGGTIYF. DNA of the CDR3: TGTGCCAGCAGCTTTATTTCGGGTGGCACCATATATTTT.

This chain links TRBV19 with TRBJ2-7; 7 bases line up with TRBD2. With V trimmed by 7 bases and J by 6 bases, 12 bases remained unmatched. CDR3 length equals 14 residues. Per germline, CDR1 LNHDA and CDR2 SQIVND (reference sequence). The CDR3 is CASTKFASGVEQYF. CDR3 sequence (DNA): TGTGCCAGTACTAAATTCGCGAGCGGGGTCGAGCAGTACTTC.

V and J are TRBV15 and TRBJ1-6; no definite D call. Germline V gene lookup returns CDR1 LNHNV and CDR2 YYDKDF (reference sequence). Deletions cut 1 base from V and 10 bases from J, with 14 bases between. The CDR3 has 15 amino acids. The CDR3 spells CATSRATGGHSPLHF. The CDR3 coding sequence is TGTGCCACCAGCAGAGCTACGGGAGGGCACTCACCCCTCCACTTT.

The CDR3 DNA sequence: TGTGCCAGCAGCCGCGAACGGGGGCCTGAAGCTTTCTTT. The encoded protein is CASSRERGPEAFF. This chain links TRBV5-6 with TRBJ1-1, with TRBD1 as a possible D gene (6 bases). The CDR3 is 13 amino acids. Looked up from germline, CDR1 is SGHDT and CDR2 is YYEEEE. Trimming stripped 4 bases from V and 6 bases from J, with 13 bases between.

The chain uses TRBV7-2 and TRBJ2-7; D is unresolved. The CDR3 is made up of 12 amino acids. CDR1 is SGHTA, CDR2 FQGNSA, per germline. The ends were cut back, 5 bases at V and 3 bases at J, with 8 bases in the middle. The CDR3 spells CASSQRVYEQYF. CDR3 bases: TGTGCCAGCAGCCAAAGGGTCTACGAGCAGTACTTC.

This chain connects TRBV4-3 to TRBJ2-5, with 7 bases matching TRBD1. CDR1 and CDR2 from the germline V gene are LGHNA and YSLEER. The CDR3 is 14 residues long. After removal of 1 base from V and 7 bases from J, the junction contained 6 bases not matched to a gene. CDR3 sequence reads: CASSQGNAGGTQYF. The CDR3 bases are TGCGCCAGCAGCCAAGGGAATGCAGGGGGGACCCAGTACTTC.

The V gene is TRBV6-5, the J gene TRBJ1-4; 9 bases fit TRBD1. The germline V gene encodes CDR1 MNHEY and CDR2 SVGAGI. The CDR3 is made up of 14 amino acids. J was trimmed by 8 bases and V by 6 bases; bases with no gene match: 7. The CDR3 sequence is CASRGQGFPEKLFF. CDR3 DNA sequence: TGTGCCAGCAGGGGACAGGGCTTCCCCGAAAAACTGTTTTTT.

The table lists this clone with a few counts. The chain is built from TRBV5-6 and TRBJ2-7, with TRBD2 as a possible D gene (6 bases). This CDR3 has 15 amino acids. Trimming stripped 4 bases from V and 4 bases from J, with 18 bases between. Per the germline V gene, CDR1 is SGHDT and CDR2 is YYEEEE. The CDR3 nucleotides read TGTGCCAGCAGCACAGGACTATCCCAATCGTACGAGCAGTACTTC. Translated, it gives CASSTGLSQSYEQYF.

A single count supports this clone. The chain links TRBV15 to TRBJ2-7; possibly TRBD1 or TRBD2 for D (5 bases each). V was pared by 5 bases and J by 3 bases, with 17 bases between. This CDR3 spans 15 amino acids. Looked up from germline, CDR1 is LNHNV and CDR2 is YYDKDF (reference sequence). For the CDR3, the DNA is TGTGCCACCAGCCGCTGGGACGAAGGGGACTACGAGCAGTACTTC. Translated: CATSRWDEGDYEQYF.

V usage is TRBV3-1 (or the pseudogene TRBV3-2) and J usage is TRBJ2-6, with 11 nucleotides matching TRBD2. Trimming took 2 bases from V and 2 from J; bases not matched to a gene: 8. The CDR3 totals 19 residues. Germline V gene sequence: CDR1 LGHDT, CDR2 YNNKEL (reference sequence). CDR3 DNA sequence: TGTGCCAGCAGCCAAAGCCCTAGCGGGAGGCCAGCTGGGGCCAACGTCCTGACTTTC. Its translation: CASSQSPSGRPAGANVLTF.

This chain joins TRBV19 and TRBJ2-1; D is possibly TRBD2 (5 bases). The CDR3 consists of 14 residues. The germline V gene encodes CDR1 LNHDA and CDR2 SQIVND (reference sequence). Trimming shortened V by 0 bases and J by 6 bases, and 9 bases separated the two germline ends. CDR3 sequence (DNA): TGTGCCAGTAGTATAGATCTCGAGGGCAATGAGCAGTTCTTC. Translation: CASSIDLEGNEQFF.